This paragraph covers one T cell receptor beta chain sequence. As handled by the study authors: Reference gene primer amplification gave nucleated cell count estimates. Libraries were prepared by immunoSEQ multiplex PCR; TCRdb keeps only in-frame clonotypes and omits some of them. The DNA was the basis for D and trimming; V, J and clone size are from that table. The repertoire consists of roughly 250,000 clones, with 83% occurring once and the leading ten covering roughly 8.7%. The record originates from a study of blood T cell repertoires in COVID-19. Study information: Samples came from the United States, Italy and Spain, spanning acute and convalescent COVID-19. From T cells, B-cell-depleted T cells, or PBMCs came the material, which was cDNA or gDNA.

The CDR3 length is 16 residues. CDR1 is KGHSH, CDR2 LQKENI, per germline. Trimming cost V 4 bases and J 7 bases; bases outside gene matches: 8. The sample was peripheral blood. The chain uses TRBV18 and TRBJ1-6; 9 bases are shared with TRBD1. This receptor was obtained from a man aged 35-49 years with active or convalescent COVID-19. Written as DNA, the CDR3 is TGTGCCAGCTCACAAGACAGGGGGGATTCGAATTCACCCCTCCACTTT. Translated, it gives CASSQDRGDSNSPLHF.